This T cell receptor (beta chain) was sequenced in a study of T cell responses to AZD1222 COVID-19 vaccine. General study points: Elevations in Spike-specific TCR breadth and depth followed administration of two AZD1222 doses. Donors were largely white British and mainly female; clonal diversity was possibly underestimated. Reports indicate that nearly half of spike-specific TCRs are directed at unmutated variant regions. Repertoire samples came only from after the peak T cell response.

V was trimmed by 6 bases and J by 7 bases, leaving 10 bases between them. Per the germline V gene, CDR1 is MRHNA and CDR2 is SNTAGT. The CDR3 sequence is 13 residues long. With regard to this clone: The antigen remains unidentified.

Profiled with immunoSEQ multiplex PCR; TCRdb holds only in-frame clones, not every one. The sample contains 100,000 to 150,000 clones, roughly 84% of which appear only once. The TCR sequence derives from an adult who received the AZD1222 COVID-19 vaccine. The J gene is TRBJ1-6, the V gene TRBV6-4; D possibly corresponds to TRBD1 (5 bases). The source was peripheral blood, collected 28 days after the second AZD1222 dose. In DNA, the CDR3 is TGTGCCAGCAGGGGGACGGAGAATTCACCCCTCCACTTT. This codes for CASRGTENSPLHF.